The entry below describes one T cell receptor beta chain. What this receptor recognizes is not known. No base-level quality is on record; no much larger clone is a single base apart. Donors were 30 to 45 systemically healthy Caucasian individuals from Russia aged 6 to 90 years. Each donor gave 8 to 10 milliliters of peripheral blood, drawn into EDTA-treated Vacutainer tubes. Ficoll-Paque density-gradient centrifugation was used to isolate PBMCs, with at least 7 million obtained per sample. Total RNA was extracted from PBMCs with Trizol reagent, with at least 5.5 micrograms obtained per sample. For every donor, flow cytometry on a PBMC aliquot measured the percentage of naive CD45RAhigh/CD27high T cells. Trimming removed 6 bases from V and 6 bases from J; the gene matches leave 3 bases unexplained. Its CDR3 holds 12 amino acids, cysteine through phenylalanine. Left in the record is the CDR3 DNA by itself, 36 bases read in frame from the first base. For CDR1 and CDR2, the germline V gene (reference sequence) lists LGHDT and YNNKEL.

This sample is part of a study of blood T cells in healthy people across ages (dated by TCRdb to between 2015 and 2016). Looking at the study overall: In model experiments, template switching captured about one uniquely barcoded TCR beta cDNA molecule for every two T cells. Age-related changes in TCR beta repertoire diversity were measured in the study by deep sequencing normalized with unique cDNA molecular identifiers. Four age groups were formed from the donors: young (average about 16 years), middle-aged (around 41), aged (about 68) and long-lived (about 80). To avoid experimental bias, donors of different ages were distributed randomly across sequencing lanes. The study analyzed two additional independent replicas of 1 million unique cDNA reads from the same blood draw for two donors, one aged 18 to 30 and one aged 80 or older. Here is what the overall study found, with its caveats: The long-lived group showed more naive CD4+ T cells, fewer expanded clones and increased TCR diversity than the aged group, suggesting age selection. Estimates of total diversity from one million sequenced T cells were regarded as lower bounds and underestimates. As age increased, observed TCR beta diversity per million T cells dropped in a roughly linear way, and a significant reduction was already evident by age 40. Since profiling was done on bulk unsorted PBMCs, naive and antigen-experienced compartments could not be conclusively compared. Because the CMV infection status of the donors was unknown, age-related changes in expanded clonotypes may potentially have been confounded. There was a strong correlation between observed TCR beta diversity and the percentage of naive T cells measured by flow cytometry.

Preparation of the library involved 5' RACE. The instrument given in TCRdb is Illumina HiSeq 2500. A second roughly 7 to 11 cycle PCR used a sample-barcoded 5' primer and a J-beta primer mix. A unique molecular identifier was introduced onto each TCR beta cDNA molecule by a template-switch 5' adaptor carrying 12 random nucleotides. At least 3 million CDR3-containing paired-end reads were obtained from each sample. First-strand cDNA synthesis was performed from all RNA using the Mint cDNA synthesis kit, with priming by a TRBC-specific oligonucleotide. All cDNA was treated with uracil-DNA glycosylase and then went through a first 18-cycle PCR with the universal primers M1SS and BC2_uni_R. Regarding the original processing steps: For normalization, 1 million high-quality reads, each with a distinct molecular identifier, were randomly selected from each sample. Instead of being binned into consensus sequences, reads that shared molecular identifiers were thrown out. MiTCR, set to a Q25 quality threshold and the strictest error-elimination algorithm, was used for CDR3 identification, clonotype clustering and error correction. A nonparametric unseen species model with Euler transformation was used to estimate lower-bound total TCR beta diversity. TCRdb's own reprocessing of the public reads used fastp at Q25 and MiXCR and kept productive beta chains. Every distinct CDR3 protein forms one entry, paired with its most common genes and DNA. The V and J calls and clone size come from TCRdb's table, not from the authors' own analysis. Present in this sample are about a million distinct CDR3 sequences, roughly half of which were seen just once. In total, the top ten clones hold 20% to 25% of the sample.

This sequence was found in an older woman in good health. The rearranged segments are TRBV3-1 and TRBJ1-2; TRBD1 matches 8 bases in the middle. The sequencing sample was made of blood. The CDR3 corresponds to CASRGTGHGYTF. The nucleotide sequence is TGTGCCAGCAGGGGGACAGGCCATGGCTACACCTTC.